This T cell receptor (beta chain) was identified in a study of graft-versus-host responses after intestinal transplantation. Sequencing used immunoSEQ multiplex PCR; TCRdb keeps in-frame clones, though not all of them. The data contain roughly 100,000 clones, roughly nine tenths of them singletons. For this clone: Its antigen is unidentified.

CDR1 is MDHEN and CDR2 is SYDVKM in the germline V gene. V lost 5 bases, J lost 2 bases, and 5 bases stayed unmatched. This CDR3 has 15 amino acids. The specimen was unstimulated CD4+ T cells sorted from spleen or lymph node cells, collected before intestinal transplant. J is TRBJ2-1 and V is TRBV28; 8 bases fit TRBD2. The sequence was collected from a human donor who received an intestinal transplant. This chain's CDR3 is CASSREGLAYNEQFF. CDR3 nucleotide sequence: TGTGCCAGCAGTCGGGAGGGACTAGCCTACAATGAGCAGTTCTTC.